This record covers a single TCR beta chain. Its antigen is undetermined. Using its own MiXCR run on the reads, TCRdb lists one record per CDR3 protein. The table has roughly 990,000 distinct CDR3 sequences, around 30% seen once. The CDR3 has 15 residues. J lost 10 bases, V lost 3 bases, and 9 bases had no gene match. The germline gives CDR1 MNHEY, CDR2 SMNVEV (reference sequence). The data are from a study of T cell repertoires in cytomegalovirus infection. The overall study: As its CMV epitopes, the study selected recently identified HLA-C-restricted and well-studied HLA-B-restricted targets. Based on public TCR beta signatures, there were indications of CMV infection and of a matching HLA type.

General study results and limits: Public TCR beta family frequency separated CMV-and-HLA carriers, including in an independent cohort. Clonotype analysis showed dominance of the ex vivo response by HLA-C-restricted CMV-specific TCR beta clonotypes.

The receptor was derived from a human donor in good health (CMV status not recorded). Some clones in this sample may be carry-over from other donors' samples. The chain has TRBV27 and TRBJ1-6; TRBD1 agrees at 7 bases. The material sequenced was cultured CD8+ T cells from PBMCs, taken from culture after CMV antigen stimulation. The CDR3 nucleotides read TGTGCCAGCAGTTTCGGATCGACAGGGTGGTCACCCCTCCACTTT. Amino acid sequence: CASSFGSTGWSPLHF.